A selection of T cell receptor beta chains follows, all from one sample in a study of identical twins. TCRdb reanalysed the 5' RACE reads using MiXCR and keeps one entry per CDR3 protein. The sample consists of a few hundred thousand distinct CDR3 sequences, approximately 18% of them appearing once. Sequenced material: naive T cells sorted from blood. Source of these receptors: a man in his fifties in good health. Each CDR3 is given with its conserved first and last residue.

V: TRBV11-2; length: 15; CDR3: CASGHYKSSYNEQFF
V: TRBV20-1; length: 14; CDR3: CSASSGGAIETQYF
V: TRBV29-1; length: 13; CDR3: CSVGGGISGELFF
V: TRBV7-9; length: 17; CDR3: CASSFPGGLAGSETQYF
V: TRBV20-1; length: 12; CDR3: CSARRANTEAFF
V: TRBV12-3/TRBV12-4; length: 15; CDR3: CASSSEWTVKNIQYF
V: TRBV7-9; length: 12; CDR3: CASSLGGGEQFF
V: TRBV5-1; length: 15; CDR3: CASSLAERLGDIQYF
V: TRBV7-2; length: 16; CDR3: CASSVGDRGVLKTQYF
V: TRBV7-2; length: 14; CDR3: CASSSDRGVTEAFF
V: TRBV7-2; length: 14; CDR3: CASSLPASSYEQYF
V: TRBV19; length: 11; CDR3: CASSTEWTQYF
V: TRBV20-1; length: 14; CDR3: CSANRQGVHNEQFF
V: TRBV7-2; length: 15; CDR3: CASSLVAGEAAEAFF
V: TRBV12-3/TRBV12-4; length: 15; CDR3: CASSFITNRFDEQYF
V: TRBV28; length: 15; CDR3: CASIPTGTSGSEQYF
V: TRBV29-1; length: 13; CDR3: CSVDTGTNYEQYF
V: TRBV9; length: 14; CDR3: CASSGTGGFYGYTF
V: TRBV3-1; length: 15; CDR3: CASSPMAGRVYEQYF
V: TRBV29-1; length: 14; CDR3: CSTSSRSSYNEQFF
V: TRBV12-3/TRBV12-4; length: 20; CDR3: CASSLNQWVAGGPNTDTQYF
V: TRBV7-6; length: 16; CDR3: CASSWLAGGEHRELFF
V: TRBV13; length: 14; CDR3: CASSLVQGRNTIYF
V: TRBV5-1; length: 15; CDR3: CASSSQGAPGNEQYF
V: TRBV4-2; length: 18; CDR3: CASSQDVGIGPDSYEQYF
V: TRBV27; length: 12; CDR3: CASSSYHGGYTF
V: TRBV7-9; length: 17; CDR3: CASSPTGLAGGPDTQYF
V: TRBV7-8; length: 16; CDR3: CASSSLAGGHADTQYF
V: TRBV4-3; length: 14; CDR3: CASSPGTASYEQYF
V: TRBV6-5; length: 14; CDR3: CASSYPTVNNEQFF
V: TRBV20-1; length: 14; CDR3: CSARVGDRTYEQYF
V: TRBV12-3/TRBV12-4; length: 15; CDR3: CASSAGLAGYNEQFF
V: TRBV7-6; length: 13; CDR3: CASSLRVRETQYF
V: TRBV20-1; length: 12; CDR3: CSANRGGETQYF
V: TRBV5-1; length: 16; CDR3: CASSARLAGVQETQYF
V: TRBV4-3; length: 16; CDR3: CASSQDTSGRWNEQFF
V: TRBV5-4; length: 15; CDR3: CASSVNQGYQETQYF
V: TRBV20-1; length: 14; CDR3: CSAARDRDGTEAFF
V: TRBV12-3/TRBV12-4; length: 15; CDR3: CASSPPGHGTDTQYF
V: TRBV7-2; length: 13; CDR3: CASSFMQTYEQYF
V: TRBV20-1; length: 14; CDR3: CSARSGTGENEQYF
V: TRBV29-1; length: 15; CDR3: CSVAWRGQGYNEQFF